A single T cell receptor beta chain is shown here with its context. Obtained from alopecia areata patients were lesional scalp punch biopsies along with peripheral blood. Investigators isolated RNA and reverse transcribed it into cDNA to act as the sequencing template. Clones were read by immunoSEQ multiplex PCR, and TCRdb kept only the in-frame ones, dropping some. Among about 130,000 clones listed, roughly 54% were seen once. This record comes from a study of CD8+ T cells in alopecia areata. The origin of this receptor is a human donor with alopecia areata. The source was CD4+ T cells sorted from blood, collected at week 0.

The CDR3 here is CASSFGFRNTEAFF. The CDR3 bases are TGTGCCAGCAGTTTTGGTTTTAGGAACACTGAAGCTTTCTTT. The V and J genes are TRBV27 and TRBJ1-1, with D hard to call. The V gene's germline CDR1 is MNHEY and CDR2 SMNVEV (reference sequence). This CDR3 contains 14 residues. V lost 3 bases and J 1 base, leaving 9 bases between the germline ends.